A single T cell receptor beta chain is shown here with its context. The data stem from a study of T-cell reconstitution after alpha-beta-depleted transplantation in children. As it was prepared, the TCRbeta library received unique molecular identifiers. TCRdb re-derived calls from the PCR reads in MiXCR, one entry per CDR3 protein. This repertoire shows fewer than 90,000 distinct CDR3 sequences, approximately 7.4% found once; its top ten account for around 2.4%. The CDR3 loop spans 14 amino acids. The germline V gene encodes CDR1 MNHEY and CDR2 SMNVEV (reference sequence). Trimming pared 2 bases from V and 5 bases from J, leaving 12 bases between.

The receptor was derived from a human donor who donated a stem cell graft to a child with acute lymphoblastic leukemia. V gene TRBV27 combines with J gene TRBJ2-5, with D maybe TRBD2 (5 bases). This specimen was PBMCs from the stem cell graft donor, taken from the stem cell graft. CDR3 nucleotide sequence: TGTGCCAGCAGTTTAACAGTGAGAGGGGAGACCCAGTACTTC. Translated: CASSLTVRGETQYF.